Following are 25 T cell receptor beta chains from one sample sequenced in a study of identical twins. From the 5' RACE reads, TCRdb called clonotypes with MiXCR, one entry per CDR3 protein. The sample shows around 670,000 distinct CDR3 sequences, around 6% of them seen only once. The sample consisted of naive T cells sorted from blood. These receptors all stem from a man between 18 and 29 years old in good health.

In this sample, this clonotype turned up many times. The chain links TRBV7-3 to TRBJ2-1, with D hard to call. The CDR3 loop spans 13 amino acids. CDR1 is SGHTA and CDR2 is FQGTGA in the germline V gene. The ends were cut back, 1 base at V and 6 bases at J, with 7 bases in the middle. CDR3 amino acids: CASSLNSFNEQFF. The CDR3 nucleotides are TGTGCCAGCAGCTTAAATTCGTTCAATGAGCAGTTCTTC.

This clonotype was picked up many times. The chain uses TRBV7-2 and TRBJ1-2; the D is unclear. The germline V gene encodes CDR1 SGHTA and CDR2 FQGNSA. The V and J ends lost 3 bases and 6 bases respectively, with 2 bases between them. This CDR3 is 10 amino acids long. The CDR3 DNA sequence: TGTGCCAGCAGCTTTGATGGCTACACCTTC. It codes for CASSFDGYTF.

This clonotype came up many times. CDR3 coding DNA: TGCAGCGGGGGAGACAACTACGAGCAGTACTTC. This codes for CSGGDNYEQYF. This rearrangement joins TRBV29-1 to TRBJ2-7; D perhaps matches TRBD2 (5 bases). Germline lookup yields CDR1 SQVTM and CDR2 ANQGSEA. This CDR3 contains 11 residues. Trimming left V 7 bases short and J 3 bases short, with 10 bases between.

This clonotype was counted many times. The gene calls are TRBV4-2 and TRBJ1-5, with D unclear. V lost 1 base and J lost 2, with 9 bases in between. Germline V gene lookup returns CDR1 LGHNA and CDR2 YNFKEQ. The CDR3 runs to 15 residues. As DNA, the CDR3 is TGTGCCAGCAGCCAAGGGCACGGGGGCAATCAGCCCCAGCATTTT. The encoded protein is CASSQGHGGNQPQHF.

This clonotype was observed at least ten times. This sequence joins TRBV12-3 or TRBV12-4 and TRBJ2-1, with 9 bases aligning to TRBD2. This CDR3 is 14 amino acids long. J lost 2 bases, V lost 11 bases, and 7 bases had no gene match. DNA of the CDR3: TGTGCCTCCGGGGCGGGAGGGACCTACAATGAGCAGTTCTTC. Encoded protein: CASGAGGTYNEQFF.

This clonotype was found many times. V gene TRBV11-3 combines with J gene TRBJ1-4, with a weak D call TRBD1 (6 bases). Germline CDR1 is SGHNT and CDR2 is YENEEA. The CDR3 is 14 amino acids. V was cut by 3 bases and J by 6 bases, with 11 bases left in between. The CDR3 DNA is TGTGCCAGCAGCTTTCGACAGGAGGATGAAAAACTGTTTTTT. Translated, it gives CASSFRQEDEKLFF.

This clonotype was observed at least ten times. V usage is TRBV20-1 and J usage is TRBJ2-2; D is uncertain. V lost 6 bases and J 0 bases, leaving 8 bases between the germline ends. This CDR3 comprises 13 residues. The germline CDR1 and CDR2 sequences are DFQATT and SNEGSKA (reference sequence). CDR3 nucleotides: TGCAGTGCATCCGAACCGAACACCGGGGAGCTGTTTTTT. This gives the protein CSASEPNTGELFF.

At least ten counts were recorded for this clonotype. V and J are TRBV29-1 and TRBJ2-7; D perhaps matches TRBD1 (5 bases). The V gene lost 7 bases and the J gene lost 4 bases, with 11 bases spanning the gap. This CDR3 has 11 residues. Germline V gene lookup returns CDR1 SQVTM and CDR2 ANQGSEA. DNA for the CDR3: TGCAGCGCTACGACAGCTTACGAGCAGTACTTC. This gives the protein CSATTAYEQYF.

Ten or more counts support this clonotype. This rearrangement joins TRBV20-1 to TRBJ2-3; no definite D call. Looked up from germline, CDR1 is DFQATT and CDR2 is SNEGSKA (reference sequence). The length of the CDR3 is 12 residues. V shed 3 bases and J shed 4 bases, with 8 bases lying between them. The CDR3 sequence: CSASSMADTQYF. The CDR3 DNA reads TGCAGTGCTAGTTCCATGGCAGATACGCAGTATTTT.

The genes are TRBV28 and TRBJ1-1, with D hard to call. The germline gives CDR1 MDHEN, CDR2 SYDVKM. V was clipped by 4 bases and J by 5 bases, with 8 bases between them. The CDR3 has 12 amino acids. The CDR3 protein is CASSWQATEAFF. CDR3 in DNA: TGTGCCAGCAGTTGGCAGGCTACTGAAGCTTTCTTT. Full variable domain (rest looked up from reference TRBV28 and TRBJ1-1): DVKVTQSSRYLVKRTGEKVFLECVQDMDHENMFWYRQDPGLGLRLIYFSYDVKMKEKGDIPEGYSVSREKKERFSLILESASTNQTSMYLCASSWQATEAFFGQGTRLTVV.

CDR3 amino acids: CASSLIRDAPQETQYF. The CDR3 DNA is TGTGCCAGCAGCCTTATCCGGGACGCGCCCCAAGAGACCCAGTACTTC. The genes are TRBV28 and TRBJ2-5; D assignment may be TRBD1 or TRBD2 (5 bases each). The germline gives CDR1 MDHEN, CDR2 SYDVKM. The CDR3 extends over 16 amino acids. The germline V and J ends were trimmed by 6 bases and 1 base, with 18 bases remaining between them. Full variable domain (outside the CDR3, taken from reference TRBV28 and TRBJ2-5): DVKVTQSSRYLVKRTGEKVFLECVQDMDHENMFWYRQDPGLGLRLIYFSYDVKMKEKGDIPEGYSVSREKKERFSLILESASTNQTSMYLCASSLIRDAPQETQYFGPGTRLLVL.

This clonotype was counted at least ten times. The chain employs TRBV7-2 and TRBJ2-7, with TRBD2 identical over 7 bases. Germline V CDR1 and CDR2: SGHTA, FQGNSA. The CDR3 has 14 residues. J gave up 3 bases and V 4 bases, and 6 bases lay outside the gene matches. DNA for the CDR3: TGTGCCAGCAGCTACGGGACTACCCTCTACGAGCAGTACTTC. Translation gives CASSYGTTLYEQYF.

This clonotype was counted at least ten times. The chain links TRBV29-1 to TRBJ2-3, with 8 bases aligning to TRBD2. The V gene end was trimmed by 6 bases and the J gene end by 4 bases; junction bases not matched to a gene: 3. There are 12 residues in the CDR3. CDR1 is SQVTM and CDR2 is ANQGSEA in the germline V gene. The CDR3: CSVREGPDTQYF. For the CDR3, the DNA is TGCAGCGTCCGGGAGGGCCCAGATACGCAGTATTTT.

The rearrangement joins TRBV14 to TRBJ2-1; TRBD2 matches at 8 bases. CDR1 and CDR2 (germline): SGHDN, FVKESK. The V gene end was trimmed by 0 bases and the J gene end by 3 bases; junction bases not matched to a gene: 7. The CDR3 has 17 amino acids. CDR3 DNA sequence: TGTGCCAGCAGCCAAGATTTAGCGGGGCGACTCTACAATGAGCAGTTCTTC. Translated, it gives CASSQDLAGRLYNEQFF.

The V gene is TRBV7-9, the J gene TRBJ1-2; TRBD1 agrees at 9 bases. With V trimmed by 6 bases and J by 7 bases, 9 bases remained unmatched. Germline V CDR1 and CDR2: SEHNR, FQNEAQ (reference sequence). The CDR3 is 14 residues long. The CDR3 spells CASRPPGTGSGYTF. The CDR3 DNA reads as TGTGCCAGCAGGCCACCCGGGACAGGGTCTGGCTACACCTTC.

This chain links TRBV7-3 with TRBJ2-3; 8 positions agree with TRBD1. The junction had 9 bases not matched to a gene; V was cut back by 5 bases and J by 2 bases. This CDR3 has 16 residues. CDR1 and CDR2 (germline): SGHTA, FQGTGA. In DNA form, the CDR3 reads TGTGCCAGCAGCGCCGCCGGGACAGGTCTCACAGATACGCAGTATTTT. It translates to CASSAAGTGLTDTQYF.

This chain uses TRBV2 with TRBJ2-3; 9 bases match TRBD2. CDR3 length: 15 amino acids. The V and J ends lost 3 bases and 2 bases, in that order; junction bases with no gene match: 3. Germline CDR1 and CDR2: SNHLY and FYNNEI. CDR3 bases: TGTGCCAGCAGTGATCTAGCGGGGATCACAGATACGCAGTATTTT. Translation: CASSDLAGITDTQYF.

This clonotype came up many times. The chain employs TRBV7-9 and TRBJ2-7; D is uncertain. This CDR3 has 11 residues. Germline CDR1 and CDR2: SEHNR and FQNEAQ (reference sequence). Trimming removed 6 bases from V and 6 bases from J, with 9 bases in between. The CDR3 region has the DNA TGTGCCAGCAGTCCCGGCCCCGAGCAGTACTTC. Translating gives CASSPGPEQYF.

This clonotype was observed at least ten times. V is TRBV21-1 and J is TRBJ2-3; TRBD2, as called in the table, went unchecked against the DNA. TRBV21-1 is described as a pseudogene. This CDR3 has 18 residues. As DNA, the CDR3 is TGTGCCAGCAGCCGAAAGGGGACTAGCGGGAGAGGTACAGATACGCAGTATTTT. Its translation is CASSRKGTSGRGTDTQYF.

There are many counts of this clonotype. This rearrangement joins TRBV12-3 or TRBV12-4 to TRBJ1-1; tentatively, D is TRBD1 (5 bases). Trimming left V 1 base short and J 6 bases short, with 9 bases between. The CDR3 sequence is 13 residues long. As DNA, the CDR3 is TGTGCCAGCAGTTTAGAAGGGGTCGCTGAAGCTTTCTTT. Its translation: CASSLEGVAEAFF.

This chain connects TRBV7-8 to TRBJ2-3, with D possibly being TRBD2 (6 bases). This CDR3 region has 17 residues. The V and J ends lost 1 base and 2 bases respectively, with 16 bases between them. CDR1 is SGHVS and CDR2 is FQNEAQ in the germline V gene. CDR3 sequence reads: CASSLGWSRENTDTQYF. CDR3 sequence (DNA): TGTGCCAGCAGCTTAGGATGGTCGCGGGAAAACACAGATACGCAGTATTTT.

This clonotype was detected many times. This rearrangement joins TRBV6-5 to TRBJ2-5; D is unresolved. The ends were cut back, 3 bases at V and 6 bases at J, with 5 bases in the middle. Germline CDR1 reads MNHEY; CDR2 reads SVGAGI. The CDR3 runs 11 residues. The CDR3: CASSYLKTQYF. The CDR3 nucleotides read TGTGCCAGCAGTTATTTAAAGACCCAGTACTTC.

The CDR3 here is CASSSRGLAGVSSTDTQYF. CDR3 coding DNA: TGTGCCAGCAGCTCGAGGGGCCTAGCGGGAGTCTCTAGCACAGATACGCAGTATTTT. The chain carries TRBV7-8 and TRBJ2-3; 10 nucleotides match TRBD2. Germline assignment: CDR1 SGHVS and CDR2 FQNEAQ. With 4 bases clipped from V and 0 bases from J, the junction kept 13 bases outside the gene matches. The length of the CDR3 is 19 residues.

This clonotype was recorded at least ten times. This sequence joins TRBV15 and TRBJ2-5; D unresolved. Germline V gene data show CDR1 as LNHNV and CDR2 as YYDKDF (reference sequence). V was cut by 9 bases and J by 0 bases, with 8 bases left in between. The length of the CDR3 is 12 residues. The CDR3 DNA follows: TGTGCCACGCGTGACTACCAAGAGACCCAGTACTTC. It specifies CATRDYQETQYF.

V is TRBV7-6 and J is TRBJ2-3; 7 nucleotides line up with TRBD2. Germline lookup yields CDR1 SGHVS and CDR2 FNYEAQ. The CDR3 contains 15 residues. V dropped 1 base and J dropped 5; count of bases not matched to a gene: 6. The CDR3 DNA sequence: TGTGCCAGCAGCTTAGTGGCGGGAGAAAAAGATACGCAGTATTTT. Protein sequence: CASSLVAGEKDTQYF.